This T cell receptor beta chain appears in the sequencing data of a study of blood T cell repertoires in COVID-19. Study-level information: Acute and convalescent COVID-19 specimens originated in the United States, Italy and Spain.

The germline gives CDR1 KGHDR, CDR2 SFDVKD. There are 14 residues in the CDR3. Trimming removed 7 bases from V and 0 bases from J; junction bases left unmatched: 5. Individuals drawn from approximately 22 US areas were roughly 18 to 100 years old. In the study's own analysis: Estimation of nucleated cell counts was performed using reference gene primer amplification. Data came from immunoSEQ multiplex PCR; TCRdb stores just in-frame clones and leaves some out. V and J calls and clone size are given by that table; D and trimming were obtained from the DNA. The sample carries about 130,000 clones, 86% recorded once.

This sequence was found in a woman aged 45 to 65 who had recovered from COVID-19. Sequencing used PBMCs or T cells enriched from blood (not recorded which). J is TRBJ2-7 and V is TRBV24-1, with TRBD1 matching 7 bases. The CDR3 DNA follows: TGTGCCACCAGACCCGGGACAGTCTCCTACGAGCAGTACTTC. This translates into CATRPGTVSYEQYF.